Listed here is a single T cell receptor (beta chain). Researchers took RNA transcripts and amplified the TCR beta CDR3 regions from them. When the TCR CDR3 underwent first-round RT-PCR, the HTBI primer set was used. TCRdb re-analysed the multiplex PCR reads in MiXCR, keeping a single row per CDR3 protein. This sample has approximately 530,000 distinct CDR3 sequences, with less than 20% found just once. The record originates from a study of T cells in Graves' hyperthyroidism and ophthalmopathy. CDR3 length: 15 amino acids. The V gene end was trimmed by 3 bases and the J gene end by 8 bases; junction bases not matched to a gene: 10.

The chain employs TRBV12-3 or TRBV12-4 and TRBJ2-1; the match to TRBD2 covers 7 bases. This clonotype was sampled from a man between 35 and 55 years old with Graves' ophthalmopathy. Sequencing was performed on blood. CDR3 in DNA: TGTGCCAGCAGTTTGGGAGGGAGTCCTGAGGATGAGCAGTTCTTC. Translating it yields CASSLGGSPEDEQFF.